Here is one T cell receptor beta chain with its context. The data are from a study of T cell responses to AZD1222 COVID-19 vaccine. The CDR3 is 17 residues long. V was clipped by 1 base and J by 2 bases, with 15 bases between them. Germline CDR1 reads MNHEY; CDR2 reads SMNVEV (reference sequence). Profiled with immunoSEQ multiplex PCR; TCRdb holds only in-frame clones, not every one. Here the sample spans roughly 150,000 clones, approximately 91% being singletons. Here the sequenced sample was peripheral blood, taken 28 days after the second AZD1222 dose. The V gene is TRBV27, the J gene TRBJ1-5, with D possibly matching TRBD1 (6 bases). The clonotype was recovered from an adult who received the AZD1222 COVID-19 vaccine. CDR3 nucleotide sequence: TGTGCCAGCAGTTTATTCGGGGGCAGGCGAGGCAATCAGCCCCAGCATTTT. Translating it yields CASSLFGGRRGNQPQHF.